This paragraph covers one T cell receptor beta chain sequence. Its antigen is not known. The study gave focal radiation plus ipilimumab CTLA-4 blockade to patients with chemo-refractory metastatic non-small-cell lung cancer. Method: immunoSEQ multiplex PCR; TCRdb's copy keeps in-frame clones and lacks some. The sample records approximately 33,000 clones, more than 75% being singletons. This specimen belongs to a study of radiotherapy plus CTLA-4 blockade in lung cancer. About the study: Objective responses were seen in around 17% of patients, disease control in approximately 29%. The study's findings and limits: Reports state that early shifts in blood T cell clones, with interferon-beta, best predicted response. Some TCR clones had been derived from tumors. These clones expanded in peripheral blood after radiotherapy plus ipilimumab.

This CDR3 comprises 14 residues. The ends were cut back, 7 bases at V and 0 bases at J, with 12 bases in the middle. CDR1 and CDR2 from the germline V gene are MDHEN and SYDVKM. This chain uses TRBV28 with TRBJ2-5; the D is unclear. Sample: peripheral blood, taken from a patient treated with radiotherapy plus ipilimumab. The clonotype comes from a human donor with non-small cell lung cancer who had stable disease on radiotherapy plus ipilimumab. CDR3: CASTPAKYQETQYF. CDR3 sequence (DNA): TGTGCCAGCACCCCAGCTAAGTACCAAGAGACCCAGTACTTC.